This T cell receptor beta chain stems from a study of response to subunit inactivated influenza vaccine. TCRdb independently ran MiXCR on the RT-PCR reads; one entry per CDR3 protein. The data hold more than 550,000 distinct CDR3 sequences, with about 12% observed a single time. Findings of the study overall: Authors proposed each seasonal influenza vaccination draws in few new T cells.

There are a few counts of this clonotype. Its matching antigen is unknown. The CDR3 is 13 residues long. The ends lost 8 bases at V and 3 bases at J; junction bases unmatched: 7. The receptor was isolated from a man aged 45-65 years who received an inactivated influenza vaccine. The chain combines TRBV12-3 or TRBV12-4 with TRBJ2-7; 7 bases map to TRBD1. This specimen consisted of PBMCs from blood, obtained on the day of vaccination. The CDR3 here is CASGGTADYEQYF. CDR3 bases: TGTGCCAGCGGTGGGACAGCCGACTACGAGCAGTACTTC.